This T cell receptor (beta chain) was obtained from a study of cytomegalovirus exposure and HLA in healthy donors. Amplification used 60 Vbeta primers and 13 Jbeta primers. Method: immunoSEQ multiplex PCR; TCRdb's copy keeps in-frame clones and lacks some. The sample's table shows 200,000 to 250,000 clones. V shed 2 bases and J 5 bases; nucleotides not matched to a gene: 7. CDR3 length: 16 residues. Germline V gene data show CDR1 as SGHRS and CDR2 as YFSETQ. Sequencing was performed on PBMCs. The origin of this receptor is a woman in her 30s in good health and CMV-seropositive. This chain uses TRBV5-1 with TRBJ2-5; 12 bases map to TRBD1. The CDR3 DNA follows: TGCGCCAGCAGCTTAACCGGGACAGGGGGCTGGGAGACCCAGTACTTC. This sequence encodes CASSLTGTGGWETQYF.